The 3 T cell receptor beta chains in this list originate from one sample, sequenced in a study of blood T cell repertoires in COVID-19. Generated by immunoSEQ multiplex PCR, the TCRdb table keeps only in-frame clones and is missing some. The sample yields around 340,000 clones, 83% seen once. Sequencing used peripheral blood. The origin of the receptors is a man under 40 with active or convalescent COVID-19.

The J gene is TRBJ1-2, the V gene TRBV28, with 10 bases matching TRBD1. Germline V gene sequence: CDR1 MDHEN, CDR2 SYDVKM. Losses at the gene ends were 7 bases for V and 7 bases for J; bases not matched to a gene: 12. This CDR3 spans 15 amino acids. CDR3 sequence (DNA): TGTGCCAGCAAGGATTCCCTCGGGACAGGGGTTGGCTACACCTTC. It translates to CASKDSLGTGVGYTF.

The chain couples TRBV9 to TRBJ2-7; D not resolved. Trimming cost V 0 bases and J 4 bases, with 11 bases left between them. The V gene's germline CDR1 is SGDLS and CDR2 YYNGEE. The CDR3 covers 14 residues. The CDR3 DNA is TGTGCCAGCAGCGTAGTTGGGTCACTATACGAGCAGTACTTC. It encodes CASSVVGSLYEQYF. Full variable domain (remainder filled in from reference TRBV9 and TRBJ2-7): DSGVTQTPKHLITATGQRVTLRCSPRSGDLSVYWYQQSLDQGLQFLIQYYNGEERAKGNILERFSAQQFPDLHSELNLSSLELGDSALYFCASSVVGSLYEQYFGPGTRLTVT.

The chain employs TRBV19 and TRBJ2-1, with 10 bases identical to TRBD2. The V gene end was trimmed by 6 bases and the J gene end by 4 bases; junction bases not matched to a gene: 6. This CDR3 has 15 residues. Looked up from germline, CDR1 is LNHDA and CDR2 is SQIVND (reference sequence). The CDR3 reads CASRSSGSNYNEQFF. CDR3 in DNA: TGTGCCAGTAGGTCTAGCGGGAGTAATTACAATGAGCAGTTCTTC. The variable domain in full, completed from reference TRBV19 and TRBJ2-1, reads DGGITQSPKYLFRKEGQNVTLSCEQNLNHDAMYWYRQDPGQGLRLIYYSQIVNDFQKGDIAEGYSVSREKKESFPLTVTSAQKNPTAFYLCASRSSGSNYNEQFFGPGTRLTVL.